This T cell receptor beta chain appears in the sequencing data of a study of tumor-infiltrating lymphocytes in primary liver carcinoma. Germline V gene data show CDR1 as SQVTM and CDR2 as ANQGSEA. V was clipped by 1 base and J by 3 bases; unmatched bases: 11. CDR3 size: 18 residues. This clonotype has at least ten counts. Blood RNA came from unsorted whole blood; germline DNA was also extracted. Before any surgery took place, 3.5 to 5 milliliters of peripheral blood were collected. A primer in the constant region served to generate TCR beta cDNA from about 470 ng of total RNA. For TCR beta, libraries were produced by three nested multiplex PCR rounds using slightly modified ARM-PCR. The two initial PCR rounds, roughly 9 cycles each, used TRBV1-TRBV30 forward and C-beta reverse primers. TCRdb re-called the multiplex PCR reads through MiXCR, storing one row per CDR3 protein. The sample records about 320,000 distinct CDR3 sequences, approximately 65% being singletons.

J is TRBJ2-5 and V is TRBV29-1; the match to TRBD2 covers 13 bases. Source material: peripheral blood. This clonotype originated in a man aged 35 to 55 with primary liver carcinoma and hepatitis B virus infection. CDR3 coding DNA: TGCAGCGTTGAAGTCTGGGACAGGGGGACTAGCGGGAAAGAGACCCAGTACTTC. It translates to CSVEVWDRGTSGKETQYF.